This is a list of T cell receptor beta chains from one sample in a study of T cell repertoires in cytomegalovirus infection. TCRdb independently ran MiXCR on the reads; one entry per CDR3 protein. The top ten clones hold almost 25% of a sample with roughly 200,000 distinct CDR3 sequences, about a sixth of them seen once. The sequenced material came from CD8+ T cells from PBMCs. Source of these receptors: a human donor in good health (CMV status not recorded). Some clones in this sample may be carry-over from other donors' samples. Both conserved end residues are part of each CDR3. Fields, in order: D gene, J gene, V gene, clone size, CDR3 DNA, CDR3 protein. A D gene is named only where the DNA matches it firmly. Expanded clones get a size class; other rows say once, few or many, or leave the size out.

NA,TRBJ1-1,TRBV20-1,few,TGCAGTGCCAAGCCGGGGGGACCCACTGAAGCTTTCTTT,CSAKPGGPTEAFF
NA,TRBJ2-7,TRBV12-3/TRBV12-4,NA,TGTGCCAGCAGTACAGGATCCTACGAGCAGTACTTC,CASSTGSYEQYF
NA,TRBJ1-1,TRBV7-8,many,TGTGCCAGCAGCTCCCTACCTACGGCGGCTCCTAACGCTGAAGCTTTCTTT,CASSSLPTAAPNAEAFF
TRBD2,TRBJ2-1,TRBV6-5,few,TGTGCCAGCAGTACCGGGACTAGCGCGTTCTTC,CASSTGTSAFF
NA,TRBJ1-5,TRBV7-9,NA,TGTGCCAGCAGCTTAGCAGGGCCCAATCAGCCCCAGCATTTT,CASSLAGPNQPQHF
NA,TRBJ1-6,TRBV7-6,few,TGTGCCAGCAGCTTAAAGTCTGGGGGCCGCAATTCACCCCTCCACTTT,CASSLKSGGRNSPLHF
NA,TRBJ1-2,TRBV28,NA,TGTGCCAGCAGCCCCCGCAGGGAAGATGGCTACACCTTC,CASSPRREDGYTF
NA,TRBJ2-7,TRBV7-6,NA,TGTGCCAGCAGCCCAAGGTCGGGCTACGAGCAGTACTTC,CASSPRSGYEQYF
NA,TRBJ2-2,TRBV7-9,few,TGTGCCAGCAGCGACCGTGGGACCGGGGAGCTGTTTTTT,CASSDRGTGELFF
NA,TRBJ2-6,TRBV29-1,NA,TGCAGCGTTGACCGGGGCTTGGGCCCCAACGTCCTGACTTTC,CSVDRGLGPNVLTF
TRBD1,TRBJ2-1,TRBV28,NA,TGTGCCAGCAGTTTATGGAGGGACAGGCAGTACAATGAGCAGTTCTTC,CASSLWRDRQYNEQFF
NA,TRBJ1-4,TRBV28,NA,TGTGCCAGCAGGGCGGGACAACGTTTATATGAAAAACTGTTTTTT,CASRAGQRLYEKLFF
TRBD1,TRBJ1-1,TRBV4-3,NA,TGCGCCAGCAGCCATGTGGGACAGGGCCCTGAAGCTTTCTTT,CASSHVGQGPEAFF
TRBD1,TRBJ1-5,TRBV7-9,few,TGTGCCAGCAGCTTAGGGGGACAGAGCAATCAGCCCCAGCATTTT,CASSLGGQSNQPQHF
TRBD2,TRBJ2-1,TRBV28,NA,TGTGCCAGCAGTTTAGTGTTGGGCAGACTAGCGGGGGGTCACACCGTCGATGAGCAGTTCTTC,CASSLVLGRLAGGHTVDEQFF
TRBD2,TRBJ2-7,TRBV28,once,TGTGCCAGCAACCTGGTACGGGGGGTCGGGTCCTACGAGCAGTACTTC,CASNLVRGVGSYEQYF
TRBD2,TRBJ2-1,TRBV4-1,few,TGCGCCAGCAGCCAAGAGGATTCGGGACTAAGCAATGAGCAGTTCTTC,CASSQEDSGLSNEQFF
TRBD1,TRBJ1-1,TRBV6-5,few,TGTGCCAGCAGTTACATCGCCAGGGACAGCCCTAGGACTGAAGCTTTCTTT,CASSYIARDSPRTEAFF
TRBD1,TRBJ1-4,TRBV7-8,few,TGTGCCAGCAGTAAGAGGGACAGACTACTCGCGGCTAATGAAAAACTGTTTTTT,CASSKRDRLLAANEKLFF
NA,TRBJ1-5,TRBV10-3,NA,TGTGCCATCAGTGAGTCGATCAGGGGAGGGCTTAATCAGCCCCAGCATTTT,CAISESIRGGLNQPQHF
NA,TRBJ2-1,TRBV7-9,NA,TGTGCCAGCAGCTCCTCCGGGACACCCTCCTACAATGAGCAGTTCTTC,CASSSSGTPSYNEQFF
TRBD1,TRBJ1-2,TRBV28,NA,TGTGCCAGCAGCCCCACAGGGGACACTTACTATGGCTACACCTTC,CASSPTGDTYYGYTF
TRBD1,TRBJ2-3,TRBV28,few,TGTGCCAGCAGTCAGACAGGGAGTAGCGCAGATACGCAGTATTTT,CASSQTGSSADTQYF
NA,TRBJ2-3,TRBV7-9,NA,TGTGCCAGCAGCTCACGTCGGCTATCGGACCGAGGCACAGATACGCAGTATTTT,CASSSRRLSDRGTDTQYF
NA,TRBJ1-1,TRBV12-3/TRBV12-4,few,TGTGCCAGCAGCCTCCTCTATCCGAAGAACACTGAAGCTTTCTTT,CASSLLYPKNTEAFF
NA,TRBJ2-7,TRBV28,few,TGTGCCAGCAGTTTCGCCCAGAGTGGAGAGCAGTACTTC,CASSFAQSGEQYF
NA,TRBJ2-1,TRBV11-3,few,TGTGCCAGCAGCGCCGGTACAGGGTTCTCCTACAATGAGCAGTTCTTC,CASSAGTGFSYNEQFF
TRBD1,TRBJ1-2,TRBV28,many,TGTGCCAGCAGACTTACAGGGGGGGATGGCTACACCTTC,CASRLTGGDGYTF
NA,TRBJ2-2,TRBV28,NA,TGTGCCAGCAGTTTACAATCGCCGGTGAACACCGGGGAGCTGTTTTTT,CASSLQSPVNTGELFF
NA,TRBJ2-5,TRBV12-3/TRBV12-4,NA,TGTGCCAGCAGTTTCGTATCGGTGGAGACCCAGTACTTC,CASSFVSVETQYF
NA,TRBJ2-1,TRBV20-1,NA,TGCAGTGCTAGAGATCGGTGGCAGGGGACCTACAATGAGCAGTTCTTC,CSARDRWQGTYNEQFF
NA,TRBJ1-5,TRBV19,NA,TGTGCCAGTAGTGTACGACAGGGCAATCAGCCCCAGCATTTT,CASSVRQGNQPQHF
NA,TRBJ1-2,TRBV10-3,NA,TGTGCCATCAGTGAGCCAGGTTTCGGCAGGGAGGATGGCTACACCTTC,CAISEPGFGREDGYTF
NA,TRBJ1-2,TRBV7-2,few,TGTGCCAGCAGCTTAGCTTTTGACTACTATGGCTACACCTTC,CASSLAFDYYGYTF
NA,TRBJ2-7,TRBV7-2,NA,TGTGCCAGCAGCTTAAGGAGGGCCCCCAGCTCCTACGAGCAGTACTTC,CASSLRRAPSSYEQYF
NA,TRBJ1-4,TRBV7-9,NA,TGTGCCAGCAGCTTAGGGCGGGGAGAAAAACTGTTTTTT,CASSLGRGEKLFF
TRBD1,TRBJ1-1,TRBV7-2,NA,TGTGCCAGCAGCTTGAGGGACAGGGAGAACACTGAAGCTTTCTTT,CASSLRDRENTEAFF
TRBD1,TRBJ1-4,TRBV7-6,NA,TGTGCCAGCAGCTCGACAGGGGGCCTGGAAAAACTGTTTTTT,CASSSTGGLEKLFF
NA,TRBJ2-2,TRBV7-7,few,TGTGCCAGCAGCACTCGCATCGGGGAGCTGTTTTTT,CASSTRIGELFF
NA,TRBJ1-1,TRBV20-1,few,TGCACCGTCAAGGGGGGGCTAGACACTGAAGCTTTCTTT,CTVKGGLDTEAFF
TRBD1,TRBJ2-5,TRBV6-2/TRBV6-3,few,TGTGCCAGCAGTCCCTACAGGGGATCTGAGACCCAGTACTTC,CASSPYRGSETQYF
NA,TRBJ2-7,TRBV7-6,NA,TGTGCCAGCAGCTTAGCCGGGGGAGTCGACTACGAGCAGTACTTC,CASSLAGGVDYEQYF
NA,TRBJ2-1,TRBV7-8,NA,TGTGCCAGCAGCTTACAGGACAGAAGTTTAAATGAGCAGTTCTTC,CASSLQDRSLNEQFF
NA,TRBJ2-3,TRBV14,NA,TGTGCCAGCAGCCAATACAGGGAGGATACGCAGTATTTT,CASSQYREDTQYF
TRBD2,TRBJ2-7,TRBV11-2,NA,TGTGCCAGCAGCTTAGGATGGGCCAGCGGGGGCTCCGGGGCCTACGAGCAGTACTTC,CASSLGWASGGSGAYEQYF
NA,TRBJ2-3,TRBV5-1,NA,TGCGCCAGCAGCTTGGAAACGAGGAGAGATACGCAGTATTTT,CASSLETRRDTQYF
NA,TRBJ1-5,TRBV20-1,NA,TGCAGTGCTCCACTCTCGAATAGCAATCAGCCCCAGCATTTT,CSAPLSNSNQPQHF
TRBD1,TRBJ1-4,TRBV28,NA,TGTGCCAGCACCCTGAGCGTGGGACAGGGGGATGAAAAACTGTTTTTT,CASTLSVGQGDEKLFF
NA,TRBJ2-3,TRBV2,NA,TGTGCCAGCAGTGCAGGGGATAGCACAGATACGCAGTATTTT,CASSAGDSTDTQYF
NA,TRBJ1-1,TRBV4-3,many,TGCGCCAGCAGCCCTACCCACGGCGTGGGTAGGGACACTGAAGCTTTCTTT,CASSPTHGVGRDTEAFF
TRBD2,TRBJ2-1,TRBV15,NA,TGTGCCACCAGTCCGACTAGCGGGGCGTCGAGCTCCTACAATGAGCAGTTCTTC,CATSPTSGASSSYNEQFF
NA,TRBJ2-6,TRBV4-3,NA,TGCGCCAGCAGCCAAGAAATTTGGGGCAGTCCGATCTCTGGGGCCAACGTCCTGACTTTC,CASSQEIWGSPISGANVLTF
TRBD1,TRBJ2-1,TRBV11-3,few,TGTGCCAGCAGCTCCTGGGGACAGGGGGAAAACGATGAGCAGTTCTTC,CASSSWGQGENDEQFF